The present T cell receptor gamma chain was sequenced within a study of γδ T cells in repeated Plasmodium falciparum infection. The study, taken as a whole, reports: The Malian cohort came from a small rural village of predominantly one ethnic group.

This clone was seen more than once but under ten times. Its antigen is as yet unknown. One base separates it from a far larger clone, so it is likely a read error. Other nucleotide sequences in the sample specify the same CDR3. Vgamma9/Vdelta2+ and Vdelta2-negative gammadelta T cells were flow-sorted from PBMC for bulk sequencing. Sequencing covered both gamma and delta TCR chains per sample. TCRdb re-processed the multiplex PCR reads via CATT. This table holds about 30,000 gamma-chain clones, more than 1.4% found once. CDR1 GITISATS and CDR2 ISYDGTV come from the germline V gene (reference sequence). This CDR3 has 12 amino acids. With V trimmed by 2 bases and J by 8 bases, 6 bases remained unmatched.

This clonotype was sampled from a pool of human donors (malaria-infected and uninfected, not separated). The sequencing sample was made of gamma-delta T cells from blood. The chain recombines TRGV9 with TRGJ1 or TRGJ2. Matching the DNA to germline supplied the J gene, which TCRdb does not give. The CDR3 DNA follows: TGTGCCTTGTGGGAGGCTACCGATAAGAAACTCTTT. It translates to CALWEATDKKLF.